These 8 T cell receptor beta chains share one sample of origin, sequenced in a study of blood T cell repertoires in COVID-19. Clones were read by immunoSEQ multiplex PCR, and TCRdb kept only the in-frame ones, dropping some. The profile shows over 100,000 clones, 84% of them singletons. The material sequenced was peripheral blood. These receptors all come from a woman older than 75 with active or convalescent COVID-19.

CDR3 DNA sequence: TGTGCCAGCAGCACCTCTACAGGGGGCTATGAAAAACTGTTTTTT. It encodes CASSTSTGGYEKLFF. The rearrangement links TRBV5-8 to TRBJ1-4; 9 nucleotides line up with TRBD1. The CDR3 totals 15 residues. Germline-derived CDR1 and CDR2 are SGHTS and YDEGEE. V was pared by 4 bases and J by 6 bases, with 7 bases of the junction left unmatched.

The rearrangement uses TRBV30 and TRBJ2-1; TRBD2 agrees at 9 bases. With 4 bases clipped from V and 7 bases from J, the junction kept 5 bases outside the gene matches. The CDR3 extends over 13 amino acids. Germline CDR1 and CDR2: GTSNPN and SVGIG (reference sequence). CDR3 amino acids: CAWNGSGGNEQFF. Here the CDR3 DNA reads TGTGCCTGGAATGGTAGCGGGGGTAATGAGCAGTTCTTC.

J is TRBJ1-1 and V is TRBV6-5; no clear D gene. The V gene lost 0 bases and the J gene lost 2 bases, with 10 bases spanning the gap. This CDR3 spans 15 amino acids. Germline values: CDR1 MNHEY, CDR2 SVGAGI. CDR3 in DNA: TGTGCCAGCAGTTACTCGTTACAGTATAACACTGAAGCTTTCTTT. Protein product: CASSYSLQYNTEAFF.

V usage is TRBV5-4 and J usage is TRBJ2-6, with unresolved D. There are 15 residues in the CDR3. Germline values: CDR1 SGHNT, CDR2 YYREEE (reference sequence). The V gene lost 3 bases and the J gene lost 0 bases, with 7 bases spanning the gap. The CDR3: CASSSPVSGANVLTF. CDR3 in DNA: TGTGCCAGCAGCTCTCCGGTCTCTGGGGCCAACGTCCTGACTTTC.

The chain combines TRBV19 with TRBJ1-2; tentative D call: TRBD1 (5 bases). The CDR3 consists of 16 residues. Trimming pared 3 bases from V and 2 bases from J, leaving 16 bases between. Germline V lookup: CDR1 LNHDA, CDR2 SQIVND (reference sequence). In DNA, the CDR3 is TGTGCCAGTAGTATGCTCTCAGGGAAAGAAAACTATGGCTACACCTTC. It is translated as CASSMLSGKENYGYTF.

The V call is TRBV18, the J call TRBJ2-7; 7 bases match TRBD1. CDR1 is KGHSH, CDR2 LQKENI, per germline. Trimming took 3 bases from V and 0 from J; bases not matched to a gene: 5. The length of the CDR3 is 15 residues. CDR3 DNA sequence: TGTGCCAGCTCACCTCGGACAGGTAGCTCCTACGAGCAGTACTTC. It encodes CASSPRTGSSYEQYF.

The V call is TRBV28, the J call TRBJ1-5; 11 bases match TRBD1. Trimming cost V 5 bases and J 15 bases; bases outside gene matches: 12. This CDR3 has 14 residues. Germline V gene data show CDR1 as MDHEN and CDR2 as SYDVKM. CDR3 residues: CASSQPGTGGPTHF. CDR3 bases: TGTGCCAGCAGTCAACCCGGGACAGGGGGGCCTACGCATTTT.

This clone has a single count. V gene TRBV19 combines with J gene TRBJ2-7; 8 positions match TRBD2. Germline V gene lookup returns CDR1 LNHDA and CDR2 SQIVND (reference sequence). The CDR3 loop spans 15 amino acids. The J segment lost 3 bases and the V segment lost 3 bases, leaving 7 bases of the junction unmatched. The CDR3 sequence is CASSIRLAGVYEQYF. The DNA of the CDR3 is TGTGCCAGTAGTATCCGGCTAGCGGGTGTCTACGAGCAGTACTTC.